This T cell receptor (beta chain) derives from a study of vaccination and CD4 T cells after COVID-19. In the study overall: Every participant had a vaccine, which was either BNT162b2 or mRNA-1273, given in two doses. Day 14 and days 161 to 241 post-vaccination were the time points at which a few convalescent patients were sampled. The peptides that stimulated the cells were overlapping spike peptides from SARS-CoV-2, HCoV-NL63, HCoV-OC43 and HCoV-229E.

The assay that was used to sequence DNA from cultured CD4+ T cells was the Oncomine TCR Beta short-read assay. Cultured CD4+ T cells yielded the extracted genomic DNA. TCRdb recomputed calls from the PCR reads with MiXCR, one row per CDR3 protein. The repertoire holds tens of thousands of distinct CDR3 sequences, around 33% seen once, with about 2.8% in the top ten. A word on this clonotype: Its antigen remains unidentified.

The V end was cut by 3 bases, the J end by 3 bases, with 6 bases between. The CDR3 spans 13 residues. Germline V gene lookup returns CDR1 LNHDA and CDR2 SQIVND (reference sequence). Sample time point: late sampling 161 to 241 days after vaccination in three convalescent patients. Treatment denoted: roughly 11-day PBMC culture with coronavirus spike peptide pools or control peptides (ViraFEST assay). This chain connects TRBV19 to TRBJ1-5; no definite D call. The sequence was collected from a human donor who had recovered from COVID-19. The specimen comprised CD4+ T cells from blood, cultured in vitro, sampled about 7 months after SARS-CoV-2 vaccination. CDR3 sequence reads: CASSIEPNQPQHF. The CDR3 DNA sequence: TGTGCCAGTAGTATTGAACCCAATCAGCCCCAGCATTTT.